These 5 T cell receptor beta chains share one sample of origin, sequenced in a study of cytomegalovirus exposure and HLA in healthy donors. The primer mix had 60 Vbeta and 13 Jbeta primers. Sequencing used immunoSEQ multiplex PCR; TCRdb keeps in-frame clones, though not all of them. The table records 35,000 or so clones, approximately 80% of them present only once. Sequences were obtained from PBMCs. All receptors come from a woman aged 40 to 55 in good health and CMV-seronegative.

J is TRBJ2-3 and V is TRBV7-9; a possible D gene is TRBD2 (6 bases). Germline assignment: CDR1 SEHNR and CDR2 FQNEAQ (reference sequence). CDR3 length: 14 amino acids. V lost 3 bases and J 2 bases, leaving 9 bases between the germline ends. In DNA, the CDR3 is TGTGCCAGCAGCTTGGAGGGGACCACAGATACGCAGTATTTT. As protein: CASSLEGTTDTQYF.

This chain joins TRBV5-6 and TRBJ2-7, with a tentative D call TRBD1 (6 bases). Germline CDR1 and CDR2: SGHDT and YYEEEE. The germline V and J ends were trimmed by 3 bases and 3 bases, with 10 bases remaining between them. There are 13 residues in the CDR3. CDR3 DNA sequence: TGTGCCAGCAGCTCAAGGACAGTCTACGAGCAGTACGTC. Translating it yields CASSSRTVYEQYV.

The chain combines TRBV5-4 with TRBJ1-1; 9 nucleotides match TRBD1. CDR1 is SGHNT and CDR2 is YYREEE in the germline V gene (reference sequence). The V segment lost 0 bases and the J segment 11 bases; nucleotides outside the gene matches: 5. The CDR3 loop spans 13 amino acids. CDR3 DNA: TGTGCCAGCAGCTTGGGAGGGACAGGGAGCGCTTTCTTT. Translation: CASSLGGTGSAFF.

This sequence joins TRBV7-9 and TRBJ2-3; TRBD2 matches 11 bases. Germline V gene sequence: CDR1 SEHNR, CDR2 FQNEAQ (reference sequence). V lost 3 bases, J lost 0 bases, and 8 bases stayed unmatched. There are 18 residues in the CDR3. CDR3 coding DNA: TGTGCCAGCAGCTTGAGGATGACTAGCGGGGCGAGCACAGATACGCAGTATTTT. This codes for CASSLRMTSGASTDTQYF.

The CDR3 DNA reads as TGCGCCAGCAGCCTAGGGAGTCAGCTGAACACTGAAGCTTTCTTT. This sequence encodes CASSLGSQLNTEAFF. This chain joins TRBV4-3 and TRBJ1-1, with D unclear. V dropped 4 bases and J dropped 0 bases, with 12 bases sitting between them. The CDR3 loop spans 15 amino acids. The germline V gene encodes CDR1 LGHNA and CDR2 YSLEER.